Shown below are 32 T cell receptor beta chains from a single sample sequenced in a study of shared T cell receptors in the human thymus. The assay was immunoSEQ multiplex PCR, and TCRdb's table has in-frame clones only and misses some. This sample has about 660,000 clones; about 89% occur once, and the top ten carry 0.0094%. These data are also associated with another study on human thymus T cells.

Material: thymocytes. These receptors all stem from a boy under two years old with a congenital heart defect.

This clone has just a few counts. Distinct nucleotide sequences in the sample also encode this CDR3. The gene calls are TRBV19 and TRBJ2-2, with D hard to call. Between the trimmed V and J ends, which lost 3 bases and 5 bases, there was a span of 4 bases. CDR3 length: 12 residues. Germline CDR1 LNHDA, CDR2 SQIVND (reference sequence). CDR3 region: CASSISTGELFF. CDR3 nucleotides: TGTGCCAGTAGTATTTCAACCGGGGAGCTGTTTTTT. Looking up the rest from reference TRBV19 and TRBJ2-2 gives the full variable domain: DGGITQSPKYLFRKEGQNVTLSCEQNLNHDAMYWYRQDPGQGLRLIYYSQIVNDFQKGDIAEGYSVSREKKESFPLTVTSAQKNPTAFYLCASSISTGELFFGEGSRLTVL.

The chain employs TRBV12-5 and TRBJ1-1; unclear D gene. This CDR3 spans 13 amino acids. The ends were cut back, 6 bases at V and 3 bases at J, with 11 bases in the middle. Germline-derived CDR1 and CDR2 are LGHNT and FRNRAP. The CDR3 coding sequence is TGTGCTAGTGGCCCAGACACTTACACTGAAGCTTTCTTT. Its protein is CASGPDTYTEAFF.

The chain couples TRBV28 to TRBJ2-4; D call uncertain. The CDR3 is 18 amino acids. From germline, CDR1 is MDHEN and CDR2 SYDVKM. V was clipped by 6 bases and J by 0 bases, with 21 bases between them. Written as DNA, the CDR3 is TGTGCCAGCAGATCCGCTATCTCGCGCCTTCTAGCCAAAAACATTCAGTACTTC. It codes for CASRSAISRLLAKNIQYF.

The rearrangement links TRBV13 to TRBJ2-3, with 7 bases matching TRBD1. The CDR3 covers 13 residues. The germline V gene has CDR1 PRHDT and CDR2 FYEKMQ (reference sequence). The trim removed 3 bases at V and 10 bases at J, leaving 7 bases unmatched. CDR3 DNA: TGTGCCAGCAGCTTGGCACAGGGGCGTGCGCAGTATTTT. This gives the protein CASSLAQGRAQYF.

The V gene is TRBV29-1, the J gene TRBJ1-1; D possibly corresponds to TRBD1 (6 bases). The V and J ends lost 3 bases and 1 base respectively, with 18 bases between them. CDR3 length: 16 amino acids. Germline CDR1 is SQVTM and CDR2 is ANQGSEA. The CDR3 DNA reads as TGCAGCGTTGACGATAAGACAGGACTTAAGAACACTGAAGCTTTCTTT. It is translated as CSVDDKTGLKNTEAFF.

This clone was found once. V is TRBV5-1 and J is TRBJ2-1, with a weak D call TRBD2 (6 bases). V dropped 0 bases and J dropped 4 bases, with 14 bases sitting between them. The CDR3 is 16 amino acids. The V gene's germline CDR1 is SGHRS and CDR2 YFSETQ. DNA of the CDR3: TGCGCCAGCAGCTTGGTTAGCGGACTAAGTTACAATGAGCAGTTCTTC. Protein: CASSLVSGLSYNEQFF.

The gene calls are TRBV11-2 and TRBJ2-3; D possibly corresponds to TRBD2 (6 bases). This CDR3 contains 17 residues. Germline CDR1 reads SGHAT; CDR2 reads FQNNGV. V was clipped by 2 bases and J by 2 bases, with 17 bases between them. The CDR3 loop is CASSLSVSGPTTDTQYF. The CDR3 nucleotides read TGTGCCAGCAGCTTATCAGTTAGCGGCCCGACCACAGATACGCAGTATTTT.

The CDR3 sequence: CASSQKQLNYGYTF. CDR3 nucleotides: TGCGCCAGCAGCCAAAAACAGCTTAACTATGGCTACACCTTC. This rearrangement joins TRBV4-3 to TRBJ1-2; D not certain. V was trimmed by 2 bases and J by 1 base, leaving 8 bases between them. The V gene's germline CDR1 is LGHNA and CDR2 YSLEER. This CDR3 comprises 14 residues.

This clone was counted a few times. The chain carries TRBV4-3 and TRBJ2-7; D is undetermined. CDR1 is LGHNA, CDR2 YSLEER, per germline. Trimming pared 1 base from V and 3 bases from J, leaving 19 bases between. The CDR3 totals 17 residues. The CDR3 reads CASSQGVRSKLYYEQYF. The CDR3 DNA reads TGCGCCAGCAGCCAAGGTGTCAGATCCAAACTATACTACGAGCAGTACTTC.

The gene calls are TRBV7-2 and TRBJ1-1; no reliable D call. CDR3 size: 16 residues. The germline V gene has CDR1 SGHTA and CDR2 FQGNSA. Trimming pared 4 bases from V and 0 bases from J, leaving 15 bases between. The CDR3 protein is CASSSPRPGMNTEAFF. Written as DNA, the CDR3 is TGTGCCAGCAGCTCCCCCAGGCCAGGAATGAACACTGAAGCTTTCTTT.

This rearrangement joins TRBV28 to TRBJ1-1, with 7 bases identical to TRBD1. CDR1 and CDR2 from the germline V gene are MDHEN and SYDVKM. J gave up 0 bases and V 6 bases, and 7 bases lay outside the gene matches. This CDR3 has 15 residues. CDR3 bases: TGTGCCAGCAGCCCCCCGACAGGGTTGAACACTGAAGCTTTCTTT. Its translation is CASSPPTGLNTEAFF. The variable domain in full, with the rest retrieved from reference TRBV28 and TRBJ1-1, is DVKVTQSSRYLVKRTGEKVFLECVQDMDHENMFWYRQDPGLGLRLIYFSYDVKMKEKGDIPEGYSVSREKKERFSLILESASTNQTSMYLCASSPPTGLNTEAFFGQGTRLTVV.

This chain links TRBV19 with TRBJ2-1; D is possibly TRBD2 (5 bases). The V gene lost 2 bases and the J gene lost 3 bases, with 17 bases spanning the gap. CDR3 size: 17 residues. CDR1 and CDR2 (germline): LNHDA, SQIVND (reference sequence). The CDR3 loop is CASSIRGFRWDYNEQFF. Here the CDR3 DNA reads TGTGCCAGTAGTATACGGGGATTTCGCTGGGACTACAATGAGCAGTTCTTC.

This sequence joins TRBV29-1 and TRBJ1-1, with D tentatively TRBD1 (6 bases). The CDR3 loop spans 13 amino acids. Trimming stripped 5 bases from V and 1 base from J, with 11 bases between. Looked up from germline, CDR1 is SQVTM and CDR2 is ANQGSEA. The CDR3 DNA sequence: TGCAGCGTTCTCACAGGGCCGAACACTGAAGCTTTCTTT. It encodes CSVLTGPNTEAFF. The whole variable domain, remainder taken from reference TRBV29-1 and TRBJ1-1, is SAVISQKPSRDICQRGTSLTIQCQVDSQVTMMFWYRQQPGQSLTLIATANQGSEATYESGFVIDKFPISRPNLTFSTLTVSNMSPEDSSIYLCSVLTGPNTEAFFGQGTRLTVV.

This clone was observed once. The chain recombines TRBV6-5 with TRBJ2-1; the D is unclear. The germline CDR1 and CDR2 sequences are MNHEY and SVGAGI. There are 15 residues in the CDR3. V gave up 6 bases and J gave up 0 bases, with 12 bases separating them. CDR3 residues: CASRPERSSYNEQFF. In DNA form, the CDR3 reads TGTGCCAGCAGACCTGAGCGAAGCTCCTACAATGAGCAGTTCTTC.

The rearrangement uses TRBV7-9 and TRBJ2-7, with unresolved D. V shed 8 bases and J shed 2 bases, with 10 bases lying between them. Germline CDR1 SEHNR, CDR2 FQNEAQ (reference sequence). The CDR3 contains 12 residues. This CDR3 is CASGRQAYEQYF. CDR3 coding DNA: TGTGCCAGCGGTCGGCAGGCCTACGAGCAGTACTTC.

This clone has just a few counts. V gene TRBV4-1 combines with J gene TRBJ1-5; D is uncertain. Trimming shortened V by 0 bases and J by 6 bases, and 6 bases separated the two germline ends. The germline V gene encodes CDR1 MGHRA and CDR2 YSYEKL. CDR3 length: 13 amino acids. CDR3 in DNA: TGCGCCAGCAGCCAAGATCTGGCTCAGCCCCAGCATTTT. Encoded protein: CASSQDLAQPQHF.

In DNA form, the CDR3 reads TGTGCCAGCAGCCCATGGACAGGGGGTGACACTGAAGCTTTCTTT. Amino acids: CASSPWTGGDTEAFF. The rearrangement uses TRBV11-2 and TRBJ1-1; TRBD1 agrees at 10 bases. V dropped 5 bases and J dropped 3; count of bases not matched to a gene: 6. This CDR3 is 15 amino acids long. From germline, CDR1 is SGHAT and CDR2 FQNNGV.

This clone was counted only a few times. The CDR3 is CASSLLFTAGGTDTQYF. The CDR3 coding sequence is TGTGCCAGCAGCTTATTGTTTACAGCGGGAGGGACAGATACGCAGTATTTT. This sequence joins TRBV7-2 and TRBJ2-3, with 10 bases that match TRBD2. J lost 3 bases, V lost 2 bases, and 8 bases had no gene match. Germline lookup yields CDR1 SGHTA and CDR2 FQGNSA. The CDR3 consists of 17 residues.

For this clone: The same CDR3 also results from other DNA sequences found in this sample. The chain carries TRBV5-6 and TRBJ1-1, with 8 bases that match TRBD1. The CDR3 totals 14 residues. V trimming: 3 bases; J trimming: 5 bases; junction bases outside the gene matches: 6. CDR1 is SGHDT, CDR2 YYEEEE, per germline. CDR3 region: CASSSPTGETEAFF. The CDR3 coding sequence is TGTGCCAGCAGCTCACCGACAGGGGAGACTGAAGCTTTCTTT.

Only one count was recorded for this clone. The rearrangement links TRBV5-1 to TRBJ1-4; tentative D call: TRBD1 (6 bases). The CDR3 is 14 residues long. Germline assignment: CDR1 SGHRS and CDR2 YFSETQ. V was trimmed by 4 bases and J by 5 bases, leaving 12 bases between them. The DNA for the CDR3 is TGCGCCAGCAGCCCAGGGGCCGGAAATGAAAAACTGTTTTTT. Translated: CASSPGAGNEKLFF.

The chain uses TRBV4-3 and TRBJ1-4; the D is unclear. The germline V gene encodes CDR1 LGHNA and CDR2 YSLEER. The CDR3 is made up of 13 amino acids. The V and J ends lost 0 bases and 13 bases respectively, with 12 bases between them. The CDR3 coding sequence is TGCGCCAGCAGCCAAGATCCGGGGTTAGGACTGTTTTTT. This codes for CASSQDPGLGLFF.

The chain recombines TRBV5-1 with TRBJ2-1, with 13 bases aligning to TRBD2. V lost 0 bases to trimming and J lost 8 bases; unmatched junction nucleotides: 8. Germline lookup yields CDR1 SGHRS and CDR2 YFSETQ. The CDR3 sequence is 17 residues long. CDR3 in DNA: TGCGCCAGCAGCTTGGAGCCCACTAGCGGGAGGGTCCATGAGCAGTTCTTC. Translated: CASSLEPTSGRVHEQFF.

The V and J genes are TRBV27 and TRBJ1-1; 10 bases map to TRBD1. The CDR3 is 16 amino acids. CDR1 MNHEY and CDR2 SMNVEV come from the germline V gene (reference sequence). Trimming removed 5 bases from V and 4 bases from J; junction bases left unmatched: 10. CDR3 amino acids: CASSRWTGGRLTEAFF. In DNA, the CDR3 is TGTGCCAGCAGTCGGTGGACAGGGGGAAGACTCACTGAAGCTTTCTTT.

CDR3 nucleotides: TGTGCCAGTAGGGGATTAACCGGGACAGGGGTGACCTACGAGCAGTACTTC. This codes for CASRGLTGTGVTYEQYF. The chain is built from TRBV19 and TRBJ2-7, with 10 bases that match TRBD1. This CDR3 has 17 amino acids. CDR1 and CDR2 from the germline V gene are LNHDA and SQIVND (reference sequence). The ends lost 6 bases at V and 2 bases at J; junction bases unmatched: 13.

The chain carries TRBV11-2 and TRBJ1-2; 8 bases align to TRBD1. V trimming: 3 bases; J trimming: 7 bases; junction bases outside the gene matches: 16. The germline gives CDR1 SGHAT, CDR2 FQNNGV. This CDR3 has 17 amino acids. CDR3 amino acids: CASSFSPDRGGTIGYTF. DNA for the CDR3: TGTGCCAGCAGCTTTAGTCCAGACAGGGGAGGAACTATTGGCTACACCTTC.

The J gene is TRBJ2-7, the V gene TRBV11-3; TRBD1 agrees at 8 bases. The junction had 2 bases not matched to a gene; V was cut back by 4 bases and J by 3 bases. CDR1 and CDR2 from the germline V gene are SGHNT and YENEEA. This CDR3 contains 13 residues. CDR3 bases: TGTGCCAGCAGCTACGGACAGGGCTACGAGCAGTACTTC. This gives the protein CASSYGQGYEQYF. Variable domain in full (rest from reference TRBV11-3 and TRBJ2-7): EAGVVQSPRYKIIEKKQPVAFWCNPISGHNTLYWYLQNLGQGPELLIRYENEEAVDDSQLPKDRFSAERLKGVDSTLKIQPAELGDSAVYLCASSYGQGYEQYFGPGTRLTVT.

This rearrangement joins TRBV28 to TRBJ1-5, with 11 positions matching TRBD1. This CDR3 is built from 16 residues. V lost 4 bases to trimming and J lost 4 bases; unmatched junction nucleotides: 6. Germline V gene sequence: CDR1 MDHEN, CDR2 SYDVKM. CDR3 region: CASSSTGTGGNQPQHF. Here the CDR3 DNA reads TGTGCCAGCAGTTCAACTGGGACAGGGGGTAATCAGCCCCAGCATTTT.

The V gene is TRBV5-6, the J gene TRBJ1-5; D not certain. Germline lookup yields CDR1 SGHDT and CDR2 YYEEEE. CDR3 length: 15 residues. The V end lost 1 base, the J end lost 0 bases, and 8 bases lay between the germline ends. The CDR3 protein is CASSLLADSNQPQHF. The CDR3 region has the DNA TGTGCCAGCAGCTTGTTAGCAGATAGCAATCAGCCCCAGCATTTT.

V gene TRBV6-1 combines with J gene TRBJ2-3; TRBD2 matches at 14 bases. The CDR3 is made up of 20 amino acids. In germline, CDR1 is MNHNS, CDR2 SASEGT. J lost 1 base, V lost 1 base, and 10 bases had no gene match. CDR3 sequence (DNA): TGTGCCAGCAGTGAAGGGCGACTAGCGGGGGGGCCGATTGGCACAGATACGCAGTATTTT. It yields the protein CASSEGRLAGGPIGTDTQYF.

This clone was seen a few times. The CDR3 nucleotides read TGTGCCAGCAGTTTCCGTCCAGGGACAGGGTACTACAATGAGCAGTTCTTC. This codes for CASSFRPGTGYYNEQFF. The V call is TRBV28, the J call TRBJ2-1; 9 nucleotides align to TRBD1. Germline V gene data show CDR1 as MDHEN and CDR2 as SYDVKM. CDR3 size: 17 residues. V lost 3 bases to trimming and J lost 3 bases; unmatched junction nucleotides: 9. The full variable domain, rest sourced from reference TRBV28 and TRBJ2-1, is DVKVTQSSRYLVKRTGEKVFLECVQDMDHENMFWYRQDPGLGLRLIYFSYDVKMKEKGDIPEGYSVSREKKERFSLILESASTNQTSMYLCASSFRPGTGYYNEQFFGPGTRLTVL.

The chain combines TRBV29-1 with TRBJ1-4; maybe TRBD1 (5 bases). V was shortened by 5 bases and J by 6 bases, with 16 bases between the two germline ends. CDR1 SQVTM and CDR2 ANQGSEA come from the germline V gene. The CDR3 length is 14 residues. The CDR3 DNA reads TGCAGCGTTCTTGGCCAGGCGGGGCATGAAAAACTGTTTTTT. Translation gives CSVLGQAGHEKLFF.

The chain has TRBV6-4 and TRBJ2-2; maybe TRBD1 (6 bases). The CDR3 has 14 residues. Germline V lookup: CDR1 MRHNA, CDR2 SNTAGT. V was clipped by 6 bases and J by 6 bases, with 14 bases between them. The CDR3: CASRKQGTSGELFF. In DNA, the CDR3 is TGTGCCAGCAGAAAACAGGGTACCTCCGGGGAGCTGTTTTTT.